What follows is one T cell receptor (beta chain) and its context. As yet, its antigen is unknown. This sample was taken from a study of T cell responses to AZD1222 COVID-19 vaccine. General study points: Most donors were white British, females outnumbered males, and clonal diversity was possibly underestimated.

The analysis combined second doses at about 4 or about 12 weeks. Sequenced by immunoSEQ multiplex PCR; TCRdb stores in-frame clones only, minus some. The repertoire holds tens of thousands of clones, with roughly nine tenths as singletons. From germline, CDR1 is MNHNS and CDR2 SASEGT. Trimming took off 3 bases at V and 10 bases at J, with 4 bases between the two ends. This CDR3 spans 11 amino acids. The sequencing used peripheral blood, collected 28 days after the second AZD1222 dose. The V call is TRBV6-1, the J call TRBJ1-6, with D unresolved. This receptor was taken from an adult who received the AZD1222 COVID-19 vaccine. The CDR3 region is CASSDLSPLHF. The CDR3 DNA is TGTGCCAGCAGTGATCTGTCACCCCTCCACTTT.